Listed below are T cell receptor beta chains from one sample, sequenced in a study of blood T cell repertoires in COVID-19. Sequenced by immunoSEQ multiplex PCR; TCRdb stores in-frame clones only, minus some. This sample has more than 200,000 clones, with more than 70% found just once. The sequenced sample consisted of PBMCs or T cells enriched from blood (not recorded which). The receptors stem from a woman in her thirties or forties with acute COVID-19. Each CDR3 is given with its conserved first and last residue. A D gene is named only where the DNA matches it firmly.

TRBD1 | TRBV6-5 | CASRKDRVGYGYTF
- | TRBV25-1 | CASSESGRAYGYTF
TRBD2 | TRBV4-2 | CASSQLMRGVAQYF
TRBD1 | TRBV7-3 | CASSRQGWEDTQYF
TRBD1 | TRBV28 | CASSFTGATILNTEAFF
- | TRBV21-1 | CASSVIRDRAVSSNQPQHF
TRBD1 | TRBV11-1 | CASSLATGQDLYNEQFF
TRBD2 | TRBV9 | CASSVGRGLVSTGELFF
- | TRBV5-6 | CASSLVGVGDSPLHF
TRBD1 | TRBV19 | CASSSRRGLGTGELFF
TRBD1 | TRBV5-4 | CASSQPGQGGNTEAFF
- | TRBV15 | CATSRDWGDQPQHF
TRBD2 | TRBV3-1/TRBV3-2 | CASSLRAGEETQYF
TRBD1 | TRBV5-1 | CASSPYPDRDGYTF
TRBD1 | TRBV29-1 | CSVEVMIRDRATEAFF
- | TRBV28 | CASSLLGEGTEAFF
TRBD1 | TRBV19 | CASSMARGQGTGSNQPQHF
- | TRBV28 | CASSLIGGRQETQYF
- | TRBV5-6 | CASRGSSYEQYF
- | TRBV29-1 | CSVDKDSRAPETQYF